This T cell receptor beta chain was sequenced during a study of shared clonotypes between healthy human individuals. Study-wide results and limits: As a rule, naive subsets had a larger estimated richness than memory subsets.

In regard to this clone: The antigen is not known.

CD45RO negativity and positive selection for CCR7 defined naive CD8 cells, a population that excluded terminally differentiated effector memory CD45RA+ cells. All donors were Caucasian adults living in Nashville, Tennessee. CDR1 and CDR2 from the germline V gene are SQVTM and ANQGSEA. The CDR3 sequence is 12 residues long. The germline V and J ends were trimmed by 0 bases and 11 bases, with 13 bases remaining between them. Deep level was the assay's run setting. Profiling relied on immunoSEQ multiplex PCR, and the TCRdb table lists in-frame clones only, not all of them. The data contain 2 million or so clones, over 85% of them singletons.

This chain connects TRBV29-1 to TRBJ1-1, with no clear D. The sequence came from a man younger than 35 in good health. What was sequenced was naive CD8+ T cells sorted from blood. The CDR3: CSVEDMTGGAFF. The CDR3 coding sequence is TGCAGCGTTGAAGATATGACCGGTGGGGCTTTCTTT.